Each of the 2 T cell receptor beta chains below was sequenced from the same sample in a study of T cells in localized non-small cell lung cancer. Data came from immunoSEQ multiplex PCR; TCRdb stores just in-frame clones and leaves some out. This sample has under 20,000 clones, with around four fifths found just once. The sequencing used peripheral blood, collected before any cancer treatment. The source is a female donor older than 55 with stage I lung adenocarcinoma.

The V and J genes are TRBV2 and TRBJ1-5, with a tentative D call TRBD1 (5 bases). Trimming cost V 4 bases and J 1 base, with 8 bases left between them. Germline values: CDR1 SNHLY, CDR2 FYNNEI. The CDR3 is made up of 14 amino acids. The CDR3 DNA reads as TGTGCCAGCAGTGCAGGGTTCAGCAATCAGCCCCAGCATTTT. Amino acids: CASSAGFSNQPQHF.

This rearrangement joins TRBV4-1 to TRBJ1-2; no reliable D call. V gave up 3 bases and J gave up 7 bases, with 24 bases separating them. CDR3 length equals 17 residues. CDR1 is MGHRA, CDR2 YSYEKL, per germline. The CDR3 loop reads CASSQENSLLMTGGYTF. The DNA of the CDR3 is TGCGCCAGCAGCCAGGAAAATTCCCTTTTGATGACTGGTGGCTACACCTTC.